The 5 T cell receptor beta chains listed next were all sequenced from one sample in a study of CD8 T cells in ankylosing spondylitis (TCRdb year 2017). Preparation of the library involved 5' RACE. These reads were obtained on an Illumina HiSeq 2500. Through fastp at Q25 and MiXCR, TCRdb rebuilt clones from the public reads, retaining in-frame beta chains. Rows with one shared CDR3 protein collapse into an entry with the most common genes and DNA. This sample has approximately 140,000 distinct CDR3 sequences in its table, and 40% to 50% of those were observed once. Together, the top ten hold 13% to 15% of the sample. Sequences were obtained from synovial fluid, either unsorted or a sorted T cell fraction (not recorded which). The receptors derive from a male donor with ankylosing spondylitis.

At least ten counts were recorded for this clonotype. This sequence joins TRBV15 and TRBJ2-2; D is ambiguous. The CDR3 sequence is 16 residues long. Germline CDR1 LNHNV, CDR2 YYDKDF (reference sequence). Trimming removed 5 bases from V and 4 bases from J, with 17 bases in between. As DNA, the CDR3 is TGTGCCACCAGCGGGGATAGGCGGCGGAGCACCGGGGAGCTGTTTTTT. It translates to CATSGDRRRSTGELFF. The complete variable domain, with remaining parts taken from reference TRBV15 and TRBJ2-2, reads DAMVIQNPRYQVTQFGKPVTLSCSQTLNHNVMYWYQQKSSQAPKLLFHYYDKDFNNEADTPDNFQSRRPNTSFCFLDIRSPGLGDTAMYLCATSGDRRRSTGELFFGEGSRLTVL.

CDR3: CAISHPGLANEQFF. The CDR3 DNA reads TGTGCCATCAGTCATCCGGGACTAGCGAATGAGCAGTTCTTC. The chain has TRBV10-3 and TRBJ2-1, with TRBD2 matching 10 bases. J lost 7 bases, V lost 5 bases, and 5 bases had no gene match. Per germline, CDR1 ENHRY and CDR2 SYGVKD. This CDR3 has 14 amino acids.

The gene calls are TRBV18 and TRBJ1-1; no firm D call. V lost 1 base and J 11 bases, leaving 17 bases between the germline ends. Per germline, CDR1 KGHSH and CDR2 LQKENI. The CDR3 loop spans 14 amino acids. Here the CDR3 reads CASSPLSVGPLAFF. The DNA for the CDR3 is TGTGCCAGCTCACCACTAAGTGTCGGTCCCCTCGCTTTCTTT.

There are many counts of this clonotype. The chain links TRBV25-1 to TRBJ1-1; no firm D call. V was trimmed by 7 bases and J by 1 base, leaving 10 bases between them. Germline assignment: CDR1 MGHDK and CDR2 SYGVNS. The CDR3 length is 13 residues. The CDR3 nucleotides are TGTGCCAGCAAAATCGAATCGAACACTGAAGCTTTCTTT. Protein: CASKIESNTEAFF.

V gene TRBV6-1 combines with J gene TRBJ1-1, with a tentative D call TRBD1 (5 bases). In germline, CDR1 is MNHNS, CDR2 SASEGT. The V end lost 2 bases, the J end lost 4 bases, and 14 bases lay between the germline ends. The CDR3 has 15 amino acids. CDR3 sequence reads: CASSEFGTGVTEAFF. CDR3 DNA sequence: TGTGCCAGCAGTGAATTTGGCACGGGGGTCACTGAAGCTTTCTTT.